This T cell receptor beta chain was identified in a study of T cell responses to AZD1222 COVID-19 vaccine. Study observations and caveats: Donor demographics were predominantly white British with a female majority; clonal diversity may be underestimated.

Sequencing used immunoSEQ multiplex PCR; TCRdb keeps in-frame clones, though not all of them. Of about 140,000 clones in the sample, roughly 87% were seen once. This CDR3 contains 15 residues. V lost 6 bases to trimming and J lost 1 base, with 16 bases between them. Germline values: CDR1 MNHEY, CDR2 SVGEGT. For this clone: Its antigen is unidentified.

The source is an adult who received the AZD1222 COVID-19 vaccine. The rearrangement joins TRBV6-2 or TRBV6-3 to TRBJ2-7; a possible D gene is TRBD2 (5 bases). The source material was peripheral blood, sampled 28 days after the second AZD1222 dose. The CDR3 reads CASSRGLFDSYEQYF. For the CDR3, the DNA is TGTGCCAGCAGCCGCGGGCTCTTCGATTCCTACGAGCAGTACTTC.